One and the same sample provided the 4 T cell receptor beta chains below, sequenced in a study of beta chain features in type 1 diabetes (dated by TCRdb to between 2017 and 2018). The library came from the immunoSEQ multiplex PCR assay. The entire isolated RNA was reverse transcribed using the High Capacity cDNA Reverse Transcription Kit, and thus expressed TCRB transcripts were sequenced. This immuneACCESS table, as held by TCRdb, lists in-frame sequences with V and J called but not all clones. Of the missing ones, under half trace to an unresolved V gene in checked studies; the others have no known cause. The sample table records about half a million clones; about 30% of these occur just once. Around 0.065% of the sample lies in the top ten. The sequencing input was naive CD4+ T cells from blood. According to the study, the label for this sample's cell subset or site signals: true naive CD4+ T cells. The receptors come from a man younger than 35 in good health.

The gene calls are TRBV7-3 and TRBJ2-1; TRBD1 agrees at 9 bases. This CDR3 is built from 15 residues. Germline loops: CDR1 SGHTA, CDR2 FQGTGA. V was clipped by 7 bases and J by 0 bases; unmatched bases: 4. CDR3 amino acids: CASTPGQGSYNEQFF. For the CDR3, the DNA is TGTGCCAGCACTCCGGGACAGGGCTCCTACAATGAGCAGTTCTTC.

The chain is built from TRBV7-2 and TRBJ2-3; a possible D gene is TRBD1 (6 bases). The germline gives CDR1 SGHTA, CDR2 FQGNSA. The ends were cut back, 5 bases at V and 4 bases at J, with 10 bases in the middle. The CDR3 runs to 13 residues. This CDR3 is CASSATGPDTQYF. The DNA of the CDR3 is TGTGCCAGCAGCGCCACAGGGCCAGATACGCAGTATTTT.

This clone was counted at least ten times. The chain links TRBV30 to TRBJ1-1, with D uncertain. This CDR3 has 10 residues. Germline V lookup: CDR1 GTSNPN, CDR2 SVGIG (reference sequence). V shed 4 bases and J shed 9 bases, with 9 bases lying between them. The CDR3 bases are TGTGCCTGGATACGTAAGCAAGCTTTCTTT. Its translation: CAWIRKQAFF.

The rearrangement links TRBV30 to TRBJ2-7, with D hard to call. The germline V gene encodes CDR1 GTSNPN and CDR2 SVGIG (reference sequence). Trimming took off 0 bases at V and 3 bases at J, with 15 bases between the two ends. The CDR3 has 15 residues. The CDR3: CAWSVGPLTLYEQYF. The CDR3 region has the DNA TGTGCCTGGAGTGTCGGTCCACTCACCCTCTACGAGCAGTACTTC.